Listed below are T cell receptor beta chains from one sample, sequenced in a study of cytomegalovirus exposure and HLA in healthy donors. TCRdb's table, derived via immunoSEQ multiplex PCR, lists solely in-frame clones and lacks some. The sample holds a few hundred thousand clones, 65% to 80% seen once. The specimen sequenced was PBMCs. These receptors all stem from a girl under 10 years old in good health and CMV-seronegative. The CDR3 runs from the conserved cysteine through the conserved F or W. The D gene is left open where the match is weak. The size of a clone is reported for some rows only, either as once, few or many, or as a class for expanded clones.

v_call,cdr3_length,d_call,j_call,clone_size,cdr3_aa,cdr3_nt
TRBV15,17,TRBD1,TRBJ1-3,.,CATSPDRGESSGNTIYF,TGTGCCACCAGTCCCGACAGGGGCGAATCCTCTGGAAACACCATATATTTT
TRBV6-5,13,.,TRBJ1-2,.,CASKARDLYGYTF,TGTGCCAGCAAAGCCCGGGATCTCTATGGCTACACCTTC
TRBV4-1,18,TRBD2,TRBJ2-1,.,CASSPIGRTSGSSNEQFF,TGCGCCAGCAGCCCGATCGGCAGGACTAGCGGGAGCAGCAATGAGCAGTTCTTC
TRBV5-6,16,.,TRBJ1-3,.,CASSLEGTLSGNTIYF,TGTGCCAGCAGCTTGGAGGGGACACTCTCTGGAAACACCATATATTTT
TRBV7-9,18,TRBD1,TRBJ1-2,.,CASSLGGGQWGRSYGYTF,TGTGCCAGCAGCTTAGGAGGGGGACAGTGGGGGCGTTCCTATGGCTACACCTTC
TRBV19,15,TRBD2,TRBJ2-1,.,CASSIGTSGRGEQFF,TGTGCCAGTAGTATCGGGACTAGCGGGAGAGGTGAGCAGTTCTTC
TRBV5-6,13,.,TRBJ1-2,.,CASSPQRLYGYTF,TGTGCCAGCAGCCCCCAGAGACTCTATGGCTACACCTTC
TRBV4-1,16,.,TRBJ2-1,few,CASSQQRQGGHNEQFF,TGCGCCAGCAGCCAACAACGACAGGGAGGACACAATGAGCAGTTCTTC
TRBV2,14,TRBD1,TRBJ1-5,.,CASTGTGPGQPQHF,TGTGCCAGCACTGGGACAGGCCCGGGTCAGCCCCAGCATTTT
TRBV5-1,14,.,TRBJ1-2,.,CASSLATELYGYTF,TGCGCCAGCAGCTTGGCCACAGAGCTCTATGGCTACACCTTC
TRBV7-9,16,TRBD2,TRBJ2-1,.,CASSLGLASSYNEQFF,TGTGCCAGCAGCTTAGGACTAGCTTCCTCCTACAATGAGCAGTTCTTC
TRBV2,14,.,TRBJ1-6,.,CAREVRGMNSPLHF,TGTGCCAGGGAGGTACGAGGAATGAATTCACCCCTCCACTTT
TRBV7-9,15,TRBD2,TRBJ2-1,.,CASSLLAGDLDEQFF,TGTGCCAGCAGCCTTCTAGCGGGGGACTTGGATGAGCAGTTCTTC
TRBV6-5,15,.,TRBJ1-4,.,CASSYSQVTNEKLFF,TGTGCCAGCAGTTACTCGCAGGTGACTAATGAAAAACTGTTTTTT
TRBV7-9,15,TRBD1,TRBJ1-2,.,CASSLGDRVGYGYTF,TGTGCCAGCAGCTTAGGGGACAGGGTTGGCTATGGCTACACCTTC
TRBV7-9,13,.,TRBJ2-1,.,CASSLARANEQFF,TGTGCCAGCAGCTTAGCCAGGGCCAATGAGCAGTTCTTC
TRBV10-1,20,TRBD2,TRBJ2-2,.,CASSDSRGLAGRLNTGELFF,TGCGCCAGCAGTGATTCGCGTGGACTAGCGGGACGCTTGAACACCGGGGAGCTGTTTTTT
TRBV28,14,.,TRBJ1-3,.,CASSTGVNGNTIYF,TGTGCCAGCAGCACCGGAGTGAATGGAAACACCATATATTTT
TRBV7-2,18,TRBD2,TRBJ2-7,.,CASSLRLAGGRSPYEQYF,TGTGCCAGCAGCTTAAGACTAGCGGGAGGCCGTTCTCCGTACGAGCAGTACTTC
TRBV7-9,18,.,TRBJ2-7,.,CSSSPPLGAEGEGYEQYF,TGTTCCAGCAGCCCCCCCCTGGGGGCTGAGGGGGAAGGCTACGAGCAGTACTTC
TRBV12-5,15,.,TRBJ1-5,.,CASGLGENSNQPQHF,TGTGCTAGTGGTTTGGGGGAGAATAGCAATCAGCCCCAGCATTTT
TRBV15,13,.,TRBJ2-3,.,CATSRDVTDTQYF,TGTGCCACCAGCAGAGACGTGACAGATACGCAGTATTTT
TRBV7-2,15,TRBD2,TRBJ2-3,.,CASSKPGLDQDTQYF,TGTGCCAGCAGCAAGCCGGGACTAGATCAAGATACGCAGTATTTT
TRBV6-1,15,.,TRBJ1-5,.,CASINQASSNQPQHF,TGTGCCAGCATCAATCAGGCCAGTAGCAATCAGCCCCAGCATTTT
TRBV4-2,17,TRBD1,TRBJ2-7,.,CASSQESSGTGGYEQYF,TGTGCCAGCAGCCAAGAATCGTCCGGGACAGGGGGCTACGAGCAGTACTTC
TRBV7-9,16,.,TRBJ2-6,.,CASSLERISGANVLTF,TGTGCCAGCAGCTTAGAGAGGATCTCTGGGGCCAACGTCCTGACTTTC
TRBV4-1,15,TRBD1,TRBJ2-5,.,CASSQETGGGETQYF,TGCGCCAGCAGCCAAGAGACAGGGGGGGGAGAGACCCAGTACTTC
TRBV5-6,13,TRBD1,TRBJ2-7,few,CASSFGQGDEQYF,TGTGCCAGCAGCTTTGGACAGGGAGACGAGCAGTACTTC
TRBV4-2,14,.,TRBJ2-5,.,CASSQEQTQETQYF,TGTGCCAGCAGCCAAGAACAGACCCAAGAGACCCAGTACTTC
TRBV18,13,.,TRBJ1-1,few,CASSLEQNTEAFF,TGTGCCAGCTCCCTCGAACAGAACACTGAAGCTTTCTTT
TRBV5-1,14,.,TRBJ2-4,.,CASSSRTAQNIQYF,TGCGCCAGCAGCTCCCGGACAGCCCAAAACATTCAGTACTTC
TRBV5-4,13,TRBD1,TRBJ1-2,.,CASSLPDRVGYTF,TGTGCCAGCAGCTTGCCCGACAGGGTTGGCTACACCTTC
TRBV15,15,.,TRBJ2-7,.,CATSRDLGRVDEQYF,TGTGCCACCAGCAGAGACCTGGGCAGGGTCGACGAGCAGTACTTC
TRBV6-4,14,.,TRBJ1-1,.,CASSDSPFNTEAFF,TGTGCCAGCAGTGACTCTCCCTTTAACACTGAAGCTTTCTTT
TRBV9,13,.,TRBJ2-1,once,CASSVPGVVEQFF,TGTGCCAGCAGCGTCCCCGGGGTGGTTGAGCAGTTCTTC
TRBV5-6,19,TRBD1,TRBJ2-1,.,CASSSGQGGGLWTYNEQFF,TGTGCCAGCAGCTCGGGACAGGGGGGTGGACTGTGGACCTACAATGAGCAGTTCTTC
TRBV27,14,TRBD2,TRBJ2-5,.,CASSLGGGYRAQYF,TGTGCCAGCAGTTTAGGGGGAGGGTACCGGGCCCAGTACTTC
TRBV9,15,.,TRBJ2-2,.,CASSVQGQGTGELFF,TGTGCCAGCAGCGTACAGGGCCAGGGCACCGGGGAGCTGTTTTTT
TRBV9,15,.,TRBJ2-3,.,CASSENGDSWDTQYF,TGTGCCAGCAGCGAAAACGGGGACTCCTGGGATACGCAGTATTTT
TRBV6-6,14,TRBD2,TRBJ2-1,.,CASSYAGGINEQFF,TGTGCCAGCAGTTACGCGGGGGGAATTAATGAGCAGTTCTTC
TRBV6-5,14,TRBD2,TRBJ2-7,.,CASTKGAGGYEQYF,TGTGCCAGCACTAAAGGAGCGGGAGGGTACGAGCAGTACTTC
TRBV6-5,15,.,TRBJ2-1,.,CASTPGPGDLDEQFF,TGTGCCAGCACCCCGGGGCCAGGGGATTTGGATGAGCAGTTCTTC
TRBV9,15,TRBD2,TRBJ2-5,.,CASSVNSGGEETQYF,TGTGCCAGCAGCGTTAATAGCGGGGGGGAAGAGACCCAGTACTTC
TRBV5-1,17,.,TRBJ2-7,.,CASSLAVGQGKSYEQYF,TGCGCCAGCAGCTTGGCCGTAGGGCAGGGAAAATCCTACGAGCAGTACTTC
TRBV27,13,TRBD1,TRBJ2-7,few,CASSLTGAYEQYF,TGTGCCAGCAGTTTAACAGGGGCCTACGAGCAGTACTTC
TRBV6-5,14,TRBD2,TRBJ2-1,.,CASRSSGRRNEQFF,TGTGCCAGCAGGAGTAGCGGGAGACGCAATGAGCAGTTCTTC
TRBV5-5,15,.,TRBJ1-2,.,CASRPALGEGYGYTF,TGTGCCAGCAGGCCGGCCTTGGGGGAGGGCTATGGCTACACCTTC
TRBV10-2,15,TRBD1,TRBJ1-2,.,CASKGAGGDDYGYTF,TGCGCCAGCAAAGGAGCAGGGGGCGACGACTATGGCTACACCTTC
TRBV7-8,19,TRBD2,TRBJ2-1,.,CASSPIGQPRTSGYNEQFF,TGTGCCAGCAGCCCCATAGGCCAGCCGCGGACTAGCGGATACAATGAGCAGTTCTTC